These 16 T cell receptor beta chains share one sample of origin, sequenced in a study of blood T cell repertoires in COVID-19. Method: immunoSEQ multiplex PCR; TCRdb's copy keeps in-frame clones and lacks some. This sample has approximately 210,000 clones; almost 85% occur once, and the top ten carry about 12%. Sequencing used peripheral blood. The receptors come from a woman aged 40 to 50 with acute or convalescent COVID-19.

The chain joins TRBV19 to TRBJ1-5; D gene unclear. This CDR3 has 15 residues. V shed 6 bases and J shed 0 bases, with 12 bases lying between them. Germline-derived CDR1 and CDR2 are LNHDA and SQIVND (reference sequence). The CDR3 here is CASRSRQASNQPQHF. In DNA form, the CDR3 reads TGTGCCAGTAGGAGCAGGCAGGCTAGCAATCAGCCCCAGCATTTT.

This clone showed up just a few times. V usage is TRBV6-2 or TRBV6-3 and J usage is TRBJ2-1; 9 bases are a match to TRBD2. V lost 5 bases to trimming and J lost 10 bases; unmatched junction nucleotides: 3. This CDR3 spans 12 amino acids. Per germline, CDR1 MNHEY and CDR2 SVGEGT. CDR3 sequence: CASSAGTSEQFF. CDR3 coding DNA: TGTGCCAGCAGTGCCGGGACTAGCGAGCAGTTCTTC.

The chain carries TRBV5-1 and TRBJ2-3; 7 nucleotides line up with TRBD1. The CDR3 is 15 residues long. V lost 4 bases to trimming and J lost 0 bases; unmatched junction nucleotides: 5. Germline V gene data show CDR1 as SGHRS and CDR2 as YFSETQ. The CDR3 nucleotides are TGCGCCAGCAGCCAGGGACAGTATAGCACAGATACGCAGTATTTT. As protein: CASSQGQYSTDTQYF.

The chain couples TRBV10-3 to TRBJ1-1; possible D gene TRBD1, 6 bases. Trimming shortened V by 0 bases and J by 1 base, and 6 bases separated the two germline ends. The CDR3 is 14 amino acids. CDR1 ENHRY and CDR2 SYGVKD come from the germline V gene. The CDR3 protein is CAISESGGNTEAFF. Here the CDR3 DNA reads TGTGCCATCAGTGAGTCAGGGGGGAACACTGAAGCTTTCTTT.

The chain links TRBV5-1 to TRBJ2-4; 9 bases match TRBD1. Germline CDR1 SGHRS, CDR2 YFSETQ. This CDR3 comprises 17 residues. Unmatched junction bases numbered 4, after V lost 0 bases and J lost 0 bases. DNA for the CDR3: TGCGCCAGCAGCTTGGTAAGGACAGGGGTAGCCAAAAACATTCAGTACTTC. Its translation: CASSLVRTGVAKNIQYF.

V gene TRBV6-2 or TRBV6-3 combines with J gene TRBJ1-1; D is perhaps TRBD1 (5 bases). In germline, CDR1 is MNHEY, CDR2 SVGEGT. The CDR3 is 15 amino acids. Between the trimmed V and J ends, which lost 0 bases and 1 base, there was a span of 9 bases. The CDR3 here is CASSYSLGGNTEAFF. DNA of the CDR3: TGTGCCAGCAGTTACTCGCTGGGGGGGAACACTGAAGCTTTCTTT.

This chain's CDR3 is CASSLQGSMNTEAFF. CDR3 DNA: TGTGCCAGCAGCCTTCAGGGGAGTATGAACACTGAAGCTTTCTTT. This chain links TRBV2 with TRBJ1-1; D might be TRBD1 (6 bases). Between the trimmed V and J ends, which lost 6 bases and 0 bases, there was a span of 14 bases. The germline V gene has CDR1 SNHLY and CDR2 FYNNEI. This CDR3 has 15 residues. Drawing the rest from reference TRBV2 and TRBJ1-1, the complete variable domain is EPEVTQTPSHQVTQMGQEVILRCVPISNHLYFYWYRQILGQKVEFLVSFYNNEISEKSEIFDDQFSVERPDGSNFTLKIRSTKLEDSAMYFCASSLQGSMNTEAFFGQGTRLTVV.

The CDR3 is CAWSVRDRGHSPLHF. The CDR3 DNA follows: TGTGCCTGGAGTGTAAGGGACAGGGGGCATTCACCCCTCCACTTT. The V gene is TRBV30, the J gene TRBJ1-6; 12 bases line up with TRBD1. The CDR3 has 15 residues. Germline loops: CDR1 GTSNPN, CDR2 SVGIG (reference sequence). J was trimmed by 8 bases and V by 0 bases; bases with no gene match: 2.

V and J are TRBV4-3 and TRBJ2-1; 11 positions match TRBD2. Germline trimming cut 5 bases from V and 7 bases from J; bases unmatched to any gene: 7. Germline V gives CDR1 LGHNA, CDR2 YSLEER. The CDR3 extends over 15 amino acids. The CDR3 DNA reads as TGCGCCAGCAGCGATCTAGCGGGAGGTAGTAATGAGCAGTTCTTC. It specifies CASSDLAGGSNEQFF.

V is TRBV6-2 or TRBV6-3 and J is TRBJ1-1; D may be TRBD1 (5 bases). The V end was cut by 7 bases, the J end by 0 bases, with 9 bases between. The CDR3 has 13 amino acids. Germline V gives CDR1 MNHEY, CDR2 SVGEGT. CDR3 DNA: TGTGCCAGCACCCCGACAGTGAACACTGAAGCTTTCTTT. This codes for CASTPTVNTEAFF.

The chain couples TRBV5-1 to TRBJ1-1, with D uncertain. Deletions cut 2 bases from V and 3 bases from J, with 11 bases between. The CDR3 loop spans 14 amino acids. From germline, CDR1 is SGHRS and CDR2 YFSETQ. Written as DNA, the CDR3 is TGCGCCAGCAGCTTTGAGGAGAGACACACTGAAGCTTTCTTT. It yields the protein CASSFEERHTEAFF.

This sequence joins TRBV4-1 and TRBJ2-2, with D maybe TRBD2 (5 bases). V gave up 3 bases and J gave up 1 base, with 18 bases separating them. CDR1 is MGHRA and CDR2 is YSYEKL in the germline V gene. There are 18 residues in the CDR3. In DNA, the CDR3 is TGCGCCAGCAGCCATGATTCGACCGGGATCCTGAACACCGGGGAGCTGTTTTTT. It specifies CASSHDSTGILNTGELFF.

The chain links TRBV19 to TRBJ2-2, with TRBD1 matching over 7 bases. Germline V CDR1 and CDR2: LNHDA, SQIVND (reference sequence). The CDR3 length is 16 residues. The V gene end was trimmed by 7 bases and the J gene end by 3 bases; junction bases not matched to a gene: 11. CDR3 DNA: TGTGCCAGTAAAGCCGAGACAGGGCTTTACACCGGGGAGCTGTTTTTT. Translating it yields CASKAETGLYTGELFF.

The gene calls are TRBV2 and TRBJ2-7, with TRBD1 matching 11 bases. This CDR3 contains 15 residues. Germline CDR1 and CDR2: SNHLY and FYNNEI. The ends lost 6 bases at V and 0 bases at J; junction bases unmatched: 4. Here the CDR3 DNA reads TGTGCCAGCAGACGCGGGACAGGGGGCTCCTACGAGCAGTACTTC. It codes for CASRRGTGGSYEQYF.

CDR3 loop: CASTRRGAPNYGYTF. The CDR3 nucleotides read TGTGCCAGCACTCGACGGGGGGCGCCTAACTATGGCTACACCTTC. The chain couples TRBV6-5 to TRBJ1-2, with D possibly matching TRBD1 (6 bases). The germline V gene encodes CDR1 MNHEY and CDR2 SVGAGI. V gave up 7 bases and J gave up 0 bases, with 15 bases separating them. The CDR3 extends over 15 amino acids.

This clone was seen a few times. The V gene is TRBV6-9, the J gene TRBJ1-2, with a weak D call TRBD1 (5 bases). The V end lost 4 bases, the J end lost 3 bases, and 15 bases lay between the germline ends. The CDR3 has 15 residues. Looked up from germline, CDR1 is MNHGY and CDR2 is SVAAGI. CDR3 sequence (DNA): TGTGCCAGCAGTTCGGGTGGGGGAGGGGACTATGGCTACACCTTC. Residues: CASSSGGGGDYGYTF.